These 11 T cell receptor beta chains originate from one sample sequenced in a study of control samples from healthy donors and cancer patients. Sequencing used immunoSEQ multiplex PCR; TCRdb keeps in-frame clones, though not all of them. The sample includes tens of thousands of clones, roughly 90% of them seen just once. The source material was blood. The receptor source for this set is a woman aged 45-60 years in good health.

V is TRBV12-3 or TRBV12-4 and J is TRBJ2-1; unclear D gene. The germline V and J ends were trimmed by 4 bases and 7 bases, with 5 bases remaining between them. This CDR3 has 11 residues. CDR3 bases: TGTGCCAGCAGTTCCACTAATGAGCAGTTCTTC. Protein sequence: CASSSTNEQFF.

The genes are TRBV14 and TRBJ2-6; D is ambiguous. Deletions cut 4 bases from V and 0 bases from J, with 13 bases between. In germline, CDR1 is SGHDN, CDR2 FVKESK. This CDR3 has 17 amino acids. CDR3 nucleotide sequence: TGTGCCAGCAGCCCTCCGAATCGAAACTCTGGGGCCAACGTCCTGACTTTC. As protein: CASSPPNRNSGANVLTF.

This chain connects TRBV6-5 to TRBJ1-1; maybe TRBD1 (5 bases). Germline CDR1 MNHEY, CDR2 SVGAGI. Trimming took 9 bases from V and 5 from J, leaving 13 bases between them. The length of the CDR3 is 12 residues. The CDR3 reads CASRPGKTEAFF. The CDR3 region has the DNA TGTGCCAGTCGTCCAGGGAAAACTGAAGCTTTCTTT.

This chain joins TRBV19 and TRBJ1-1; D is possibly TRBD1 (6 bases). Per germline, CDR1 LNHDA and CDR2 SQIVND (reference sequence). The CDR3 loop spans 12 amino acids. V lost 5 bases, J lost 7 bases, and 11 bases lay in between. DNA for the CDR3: TGTGCCAGTAGTGAGACAGGTTATGAAGCTTTCTTT. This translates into CASSETGYEAFF.

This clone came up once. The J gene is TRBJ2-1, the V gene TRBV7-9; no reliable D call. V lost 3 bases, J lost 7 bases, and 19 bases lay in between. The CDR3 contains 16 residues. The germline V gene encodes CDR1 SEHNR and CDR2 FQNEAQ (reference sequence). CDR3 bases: TGTGCCAGCAGCTTCAATTGGCTCCTGAGCGTGAATGAGCAGTTCTTC. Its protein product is CASSFNWLLSVNEQFF.

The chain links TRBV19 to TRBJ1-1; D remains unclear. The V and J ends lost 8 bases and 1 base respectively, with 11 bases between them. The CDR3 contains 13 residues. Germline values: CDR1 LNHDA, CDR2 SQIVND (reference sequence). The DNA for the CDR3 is TGTGCCAGTCGCGGGCCAGCGAACACTGAAGCTTTCTTT. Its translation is CASRGPANTEAFF.

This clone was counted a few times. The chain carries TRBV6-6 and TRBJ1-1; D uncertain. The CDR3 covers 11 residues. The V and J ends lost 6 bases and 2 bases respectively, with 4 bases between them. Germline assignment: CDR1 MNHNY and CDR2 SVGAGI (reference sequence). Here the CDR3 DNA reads TGTGCCAGCAGGGTAAACACTGAAGCTTTCTTT. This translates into CASRVNTEAFF.

CDR3 loop: CASGLSSGILDTQYF. CDR3 DNA sequence: TGTGCTAGTGGTTTGTCTAGCGGGATATTAGATACGCAGTATTTT. The chain uses TRBV12-5 and TRBJ2-3; TRBD2 aligns across 9 bases. The CDR3 runs to 15 residues. V lost 2 bases and J lost 5; bases outside the gene matches: 5. Per germline, CDR1 LGHNT and CDR2 FRNRAP.

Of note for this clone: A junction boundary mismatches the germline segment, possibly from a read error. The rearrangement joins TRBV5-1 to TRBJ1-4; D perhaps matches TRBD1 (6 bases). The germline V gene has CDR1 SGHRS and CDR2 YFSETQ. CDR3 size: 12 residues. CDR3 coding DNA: TGCGCCAGCAGGTTGGACAGCGAAAAACTGTTTTTT. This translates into CASRLDSEKLFF.

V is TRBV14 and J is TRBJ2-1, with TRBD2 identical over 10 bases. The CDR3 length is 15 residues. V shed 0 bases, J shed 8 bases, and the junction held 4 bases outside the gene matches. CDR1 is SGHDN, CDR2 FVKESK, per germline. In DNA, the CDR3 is TGTGCCAGCAGCCAAGAACTAGCGGGACGGGATGAGCAGTTCTTC. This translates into CASSQELAGRDEQFF.

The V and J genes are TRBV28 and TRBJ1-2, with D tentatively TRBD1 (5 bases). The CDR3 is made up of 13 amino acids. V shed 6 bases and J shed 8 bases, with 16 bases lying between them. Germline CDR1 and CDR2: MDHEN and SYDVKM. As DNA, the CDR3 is TGTGCCAGCAGGACCCAGGGCGAGAGCGGCTACACCTTC. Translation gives CASRTQGESGYTF.